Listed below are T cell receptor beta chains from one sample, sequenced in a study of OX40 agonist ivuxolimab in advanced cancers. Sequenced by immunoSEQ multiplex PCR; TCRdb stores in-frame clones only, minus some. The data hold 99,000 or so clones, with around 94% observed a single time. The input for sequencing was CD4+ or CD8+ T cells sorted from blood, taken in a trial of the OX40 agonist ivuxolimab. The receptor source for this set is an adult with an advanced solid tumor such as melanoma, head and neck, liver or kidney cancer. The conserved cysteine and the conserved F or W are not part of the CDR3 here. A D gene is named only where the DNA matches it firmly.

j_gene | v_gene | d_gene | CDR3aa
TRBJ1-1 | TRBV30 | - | AWSVSHNTEAF
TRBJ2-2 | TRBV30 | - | AWSGSGRTGELF
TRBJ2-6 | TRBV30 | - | AWSVSGANVLT
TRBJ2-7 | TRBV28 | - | ASSAGYEQY
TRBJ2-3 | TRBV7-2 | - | ASSWAPLSTDTQY
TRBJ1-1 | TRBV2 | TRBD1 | ASYDRGSTTEAF
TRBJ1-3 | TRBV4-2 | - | ASSQVVNTIY
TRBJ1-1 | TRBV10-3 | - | ANRAQWNTEAF
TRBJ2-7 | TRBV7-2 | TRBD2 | ASSFRLAGSYEQY
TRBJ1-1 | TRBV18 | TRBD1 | ASSPLALTGVTEAF
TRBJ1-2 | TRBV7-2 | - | ASSLAPGYGYT
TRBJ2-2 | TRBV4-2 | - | ASSETGPRAGELF
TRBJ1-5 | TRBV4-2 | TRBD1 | ASSQRDREQPQH
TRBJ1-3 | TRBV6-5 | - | ASTGRAGNTIY
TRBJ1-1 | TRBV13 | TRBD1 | ASSFDRVNTEAF
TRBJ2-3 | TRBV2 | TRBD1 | ASSVRGQGSDTQY